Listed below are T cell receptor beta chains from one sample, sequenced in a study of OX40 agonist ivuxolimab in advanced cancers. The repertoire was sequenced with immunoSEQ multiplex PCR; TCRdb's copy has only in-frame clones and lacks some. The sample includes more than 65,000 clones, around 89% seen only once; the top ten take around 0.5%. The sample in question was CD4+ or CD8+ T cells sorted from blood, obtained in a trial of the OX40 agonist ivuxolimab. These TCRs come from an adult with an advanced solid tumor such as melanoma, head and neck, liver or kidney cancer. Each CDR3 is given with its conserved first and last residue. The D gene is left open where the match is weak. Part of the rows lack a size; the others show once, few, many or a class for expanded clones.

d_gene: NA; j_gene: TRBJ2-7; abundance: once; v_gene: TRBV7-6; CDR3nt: TGTGCCAGCAGCTTTCCGGGCCCCTTAGGCGAGCAGTACTTC; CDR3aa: CASSFPGPLGEQYF
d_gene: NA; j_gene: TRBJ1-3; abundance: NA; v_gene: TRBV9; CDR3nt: TGTGCCAGCAGCCGAGGGGGGGTAGACCCTGGAAACACCATATATTTT; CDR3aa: CASSRGGVDPGNTIYF
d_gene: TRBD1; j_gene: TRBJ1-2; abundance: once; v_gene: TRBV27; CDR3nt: TGTGCCAGCAGGAACCGACAGGGGAGCCTTACCTATGGCTACACCTTC; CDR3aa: CASRNRQGSLTYGYTF
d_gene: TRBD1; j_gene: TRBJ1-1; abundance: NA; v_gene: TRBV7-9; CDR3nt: TGTGCCAGCAGCCGGGTTCAGGGGGGTTGGGACACTGAAGCTTTCTTT; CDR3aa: CASSRVQGGWDTEAFF
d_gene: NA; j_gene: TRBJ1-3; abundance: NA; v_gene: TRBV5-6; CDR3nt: TGTGCCAGCAGCTTGGGGAGCAGCTCTGGAAACACCATATATTTT; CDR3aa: CASSLGSSSGNTIYF
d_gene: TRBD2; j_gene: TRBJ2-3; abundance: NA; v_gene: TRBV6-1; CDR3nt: TGTGCCAGCAGTAGCGGGGGGGCCGGGAATACGCAGTATTTT; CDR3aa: CASSSGGAGNTQYF
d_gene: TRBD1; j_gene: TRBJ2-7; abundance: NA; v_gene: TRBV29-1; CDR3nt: TGCAGCGTTGGTAGGGGACAGGGGATATCCGAGCAGTACTTC; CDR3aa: CSVGRGQGISEQYF
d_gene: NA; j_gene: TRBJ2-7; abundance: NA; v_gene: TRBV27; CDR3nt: TGTGCCAGCATAAGGACAGCGAGCTCCTACGAGCAGTACTTC; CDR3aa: CASIRTASSYEQYF
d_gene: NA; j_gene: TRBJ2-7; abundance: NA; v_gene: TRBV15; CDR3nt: TGTGCCACCAGCATGGGTACGGGGGCCTCCTACGAGCAGTACTTC; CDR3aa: CATSMGTGASYEQYF
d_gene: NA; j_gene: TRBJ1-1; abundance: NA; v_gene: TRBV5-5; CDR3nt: TGTGCCAGCAGCGATGGGGCGGATCGCACTGAAGCTTTCTTT; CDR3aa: CASSDGADRTEAFF
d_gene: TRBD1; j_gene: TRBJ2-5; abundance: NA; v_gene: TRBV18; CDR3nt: TGTGCCAGCTCACCCGGGACAGGGAAAGAGACCCAGTACTTC; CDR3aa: CASSPGTGKETQYF
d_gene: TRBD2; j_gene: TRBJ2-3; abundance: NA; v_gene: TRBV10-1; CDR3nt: TGCGCCAGCAGGGAAGGACTAGCGGGGGGCATGGATACGCAGTATTTT; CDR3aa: CASREGLAGGMDTQYF
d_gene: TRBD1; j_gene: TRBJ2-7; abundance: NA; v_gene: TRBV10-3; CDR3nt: TGTGCCACGCAAATCGGACAGGGGACCTACGAGCAGTACTTC; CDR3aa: CATQIGQGTYEQYF
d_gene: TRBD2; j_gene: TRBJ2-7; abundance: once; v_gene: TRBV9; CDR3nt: TGTGCCAGCAGCGTGGGACTAGAGACCCACGAGCAGTACTTC; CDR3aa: CASSVGLETHEQYF
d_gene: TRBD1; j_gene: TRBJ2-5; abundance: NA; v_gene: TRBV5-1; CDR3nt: TGCGCCAGCAGCTTGGCCGGGACAGGGGAAGAGACCCAGTACTTC; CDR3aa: CASSLAGTGEETQYF
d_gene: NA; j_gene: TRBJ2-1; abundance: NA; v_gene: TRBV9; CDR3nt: TGTGCCAGCAGCGCTGAAGGACCTGGTGAGCAGTTCTTC; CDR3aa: CASSAEGPGEQFF
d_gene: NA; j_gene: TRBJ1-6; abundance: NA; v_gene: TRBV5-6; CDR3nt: TGTGCCAGCAGGGAGGGGGGCCCTAATAATTCACCCCTCCACTTT; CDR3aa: CASREGGPNNSPLHF
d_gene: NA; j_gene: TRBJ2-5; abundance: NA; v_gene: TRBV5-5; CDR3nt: TGTGCCAGCAGCCACCCAGGAAAGGCCACAGAGACCCAGTACTTC; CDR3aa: CASSHPGKATETQYF
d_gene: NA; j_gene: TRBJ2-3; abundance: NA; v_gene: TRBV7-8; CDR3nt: TGTGCCAGCAGCTTAGCGAGTATTCTAGCAGGGACAGATACGCAGTATTTT; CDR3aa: CASSLASILAGTDTQYF
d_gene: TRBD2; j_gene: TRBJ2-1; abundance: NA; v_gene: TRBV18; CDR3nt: TGTGCCAGCTCTCTTGAAACTAGCGGGGGGAACAATGAGCAGTTCTTC; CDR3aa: CASSLETSGGNNEQFF